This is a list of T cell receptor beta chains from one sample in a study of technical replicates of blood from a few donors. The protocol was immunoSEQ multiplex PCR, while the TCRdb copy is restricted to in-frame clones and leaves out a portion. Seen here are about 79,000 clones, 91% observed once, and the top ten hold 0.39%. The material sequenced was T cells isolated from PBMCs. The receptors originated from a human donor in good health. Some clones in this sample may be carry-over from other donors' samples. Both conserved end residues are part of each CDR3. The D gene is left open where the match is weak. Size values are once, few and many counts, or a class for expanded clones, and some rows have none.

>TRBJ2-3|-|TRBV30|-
CAWSHTLGTDTQYF
TGTGCCTGGAGCCACACACTAGGAACAGATACGCAGTATTTT
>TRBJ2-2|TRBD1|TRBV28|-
CASTAGGAGELFF
TGTGCCAGCACGGCAGGGGGAGCCGGGGAGCTGTTTTTT
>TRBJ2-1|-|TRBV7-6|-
CATAANPVASPYNEQFF
TGTGCAACAGCAGCCAACCCGGTGGCTAGCCCTTACAATGAGCAGTTCTTC
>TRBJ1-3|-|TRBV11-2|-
CASSLRVEGNTIYF
TGTGCCAGCAGCTTAAGAGTAGAGGGAAACACCATATATTTT
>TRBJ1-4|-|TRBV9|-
CASSPRQTTNEKLFF
TGTGCCAGCAGCCCCCGACAGACAACTAATGAAAAACTGTTTTTT
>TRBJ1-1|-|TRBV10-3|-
CAISDSVNTEAFF
TGTGCCATCAGTGACTCAGTGAACACTGAAGCTTTCTTT
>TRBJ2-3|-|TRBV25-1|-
CASSGQTDTQYF
TGTGCCAGCAGTGGTCAGACAGATACGCAGTATTTT
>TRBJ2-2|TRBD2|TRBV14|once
CASSRDRTGGNTGELFF
TGTGCCAGCAGCCGAGACCGTACGGGGGGAAACACCGGGGAGCTGTTTTTT
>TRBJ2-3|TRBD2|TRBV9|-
CASSGTSGGTDTQYF
TGTGCCAGCAGCGGGACTAGCGGGGGCACAGATACGCAGTATTTT
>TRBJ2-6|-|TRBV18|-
CASSPPVPGSSGANVLTF
TGTGCCAGCTCACCACCGGTACCAGGATCCTCTGGGGCCAACGTCCTGACTTTC
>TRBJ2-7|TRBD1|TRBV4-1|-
CASSQLDRGYEQHF
TGCGCCAGCAGCCAACTGGACAGGGGCTACGAGCAGCACTTC
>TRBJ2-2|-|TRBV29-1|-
CSVGRQGNTGELFF
TGCAGCGTTGGAAGGCAGGGGAACACCGGGGAGCTGTTTTTT
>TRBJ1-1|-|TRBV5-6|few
CASRITGSPSGTEAFF
TGTGCCAGCAGGATAACAGGGTCGCCTTCGGGCACTGAAGCTTTCTTT
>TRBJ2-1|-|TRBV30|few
CAWTMRGRNEQFF
TGTGCCTGGACGATGCGGGGGCGAAATGAGCAGTTCTTC
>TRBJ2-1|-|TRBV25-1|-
CASSEWAGSYNEQFF
TGTGCCAGCAGTGAATGGGCGGGGTCCTACAATGAGCAGTTCTTC
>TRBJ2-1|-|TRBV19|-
CASSISGSSYNEQFF
TGTGCCAGTAGTATAAGTGGGAGCTCCTACAATGAGCAGTTCTTC
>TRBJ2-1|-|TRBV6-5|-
CASSYSFLSNNEQFF
TGTGCCAGCAGTTACTCTTTTCTCAGTAACAATGAGCAGTTCTTC
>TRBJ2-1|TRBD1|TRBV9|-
CASSYKAGQGASSSYNEQFF
TGTGCCAGCAGCTATAAAGCGGGACAGGGTGCATCTAGCTCCTACAATGAGCAGTTCTTC
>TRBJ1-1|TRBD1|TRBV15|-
CATSKGTGGATEAFF
TGTGCCACCAGCAAGGGGACAGGGGGGGCGACTGAAGCTTTCTTT
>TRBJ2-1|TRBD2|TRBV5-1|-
CASSLGGRYNEQFF
TGCGCCAGCAGCTTAGGCGGGAGATACAATGAGCAGTTCTTC
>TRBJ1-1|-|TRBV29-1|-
CSAAIGENTEAFF
TGCAGCGCCGCGATAGGGGAAAACACTGAAGCTTTCTTT
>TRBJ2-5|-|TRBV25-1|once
CASSEPRLSIETQYF
TGTGCCAGCAGTGAGCCCCGGCTTAGCATAGAGACCCAGTACTTC
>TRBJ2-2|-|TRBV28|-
CASSLIETGELFF
TGTGCCAGCAGTTTGATAGAGACCGGGGAGCTGTTTTTT
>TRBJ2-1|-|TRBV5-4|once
CASSVQGYEQFF
TGTGCCAGCAGCGTACAGGGATATGAGCAGTTCTTC
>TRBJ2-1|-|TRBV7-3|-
CASSLEVGVYNEQFF
TGTGCCAGCAGCTTAGAGGTCGGGGTTTACAATGAGCAGTTCTTC
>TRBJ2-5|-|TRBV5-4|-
CASSLAVQETQYF
TGTGCCAGCAGCTTGGCGGTTCAAGAGACCCAGTACTTC
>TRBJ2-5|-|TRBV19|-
CASSISTETQYF
TGTGCCAGTAGTATCTCTACAGAGACCCAGTACTTC
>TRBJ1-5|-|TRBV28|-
CASSPSTWRNQPQHF
TGTGCCAGCAGTCCCTCCACCTGGCGGAATCAGCCCCAGCATTTT
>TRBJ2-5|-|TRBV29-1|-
CSVASFVGAETQYF
TGCAGCGTGGCAAGCTTTGTAGGGGCAGAGACCCAGTACTTC
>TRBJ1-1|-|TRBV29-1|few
CSVERVNEAFF
TGCAGCGTTGAGAGAGTAAATGAAGCTTTCTTT
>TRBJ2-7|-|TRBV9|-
CASSVTGGSSYEQYF
TGTGCCAGCAGCGTTACCGGGGGAAGCTCCTACGAGCAGTACTTC
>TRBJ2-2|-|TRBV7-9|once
CASSLRATGELFF
TGTGCCAGCAGCTTGAGGGCCACCGGGGAGCTGTTTTTT
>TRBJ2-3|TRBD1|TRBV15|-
CATSRTGGDTQYF
TGTGCCACCAGCAGGACAGGGGGCGATACGCAGTATTTT
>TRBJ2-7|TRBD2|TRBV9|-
CASSVVASGNEQYF
TGTGCCAGCAGCGTAGTTGCTAGCGGGAACGAGCAGTACTTC
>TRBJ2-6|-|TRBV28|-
CASSLFVISGANVLTF
TGTGCCAGCAGTTTATTTGTTATCTCTGGGGCCAACGTCCTGACTTTC
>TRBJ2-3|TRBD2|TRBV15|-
CATSAASGSEDTQYF
TGTGCCACCAGCGCGGCTAGCGGGAGTGAAGATACGCAGTATTTT
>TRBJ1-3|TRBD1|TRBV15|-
CATSTIGTASGNTIYF
TGTGCCACCAGCACTATAGGGACAGCCTCTGGAAACACCATATATTTT
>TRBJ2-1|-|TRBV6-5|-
CASSYYGEQFF
TGTGCCAGCAGTTACTACGGTGAGCAGTTCTTC
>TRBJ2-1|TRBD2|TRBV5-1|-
CASSPDGLARTYNEQFF
TGCGCCAGCAGCCCCGACGGACTAGCGCGAACCTACAATGAGCAGTTCTTC
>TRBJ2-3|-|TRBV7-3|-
CASSPLYRISTDTQYF
TGTGCCAGCAGCCCCCTCTACCGTATAAGCACAGATACGCAGTATTTT
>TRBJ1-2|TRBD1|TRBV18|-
CASSPAGGYANYGYTF
TGTGCCAGCTCACCAGCAGGGGGCTACGCTAACTATGGCTACACCTTC
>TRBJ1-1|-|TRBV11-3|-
CASSLGGPEAFF
TGTGCCAGCAGCTTAGGGGGCCCTGAAGCTTTCTTT
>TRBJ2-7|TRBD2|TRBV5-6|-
CASTTGTSQTREYF
TGTGCCAGCACCACCGGGACTAGCCAAACTAGGGAGTACTTC
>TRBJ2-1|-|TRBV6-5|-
CASTVSGEQFF
TGTGCCAGCACTGTTAGTGGTGAGCAGTTCTTC
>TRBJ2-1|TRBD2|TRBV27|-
CASSLYGRGNEQFF
TGTGCCAGCAGTTTATACGGGAGGGGGAATGAGCAGTTCTTC
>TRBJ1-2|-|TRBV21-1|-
CASRDSFYGYTF
TGTGCCAGTCGGGACAGTTTTTATGGCTACACCTTC
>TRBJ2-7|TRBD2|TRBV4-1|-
CASSLGLGNYEQYF
TGCGCCAGCAGCCTGGGACTAGGGAACTACGAGCAGTACTTC
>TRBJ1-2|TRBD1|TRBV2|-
CASSEKGTGGNYGYTF
TGTGCCAGCAGTGAAAAGGGTACAGGGGGCAACTATGGCTACACCTTC
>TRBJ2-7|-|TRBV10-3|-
CAISGETSLSYEQYF
TGTGCCATCAGTGGCGAGACAAGCCTCTCCTACGAGCAGTACTTC
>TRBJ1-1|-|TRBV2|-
CASELTEAFF
TGTGCCAGCGAGTTAACTGAAGCTTTCTTT
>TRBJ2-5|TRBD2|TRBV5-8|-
CASSRGTSGYQETQYF
TGTGCCAGCAGCCGTGGGACTAGCGGGTACCAAGAGACCCAGTACTTC